This TCR beta chain was captured by sequencing in a study of blood T cell repertoires in COVID-19. With V trimmed by 5 bases and J by 0 bases, 5 bases remained unmatched. CDR1 and CDR2 (germline): SQVTM, ANQGSEA. The CDR3 loop spans 16 amino acids. During active infection, Seattle patients enrolled and were then monitored through disease. In the original workflow: Scientists estimated how many nucleated cells there were by amplifying reference gene primers. Libraries were prepared by immunoSEQ multiplex PCR; TCRdb keeps only in-frame clonotypes and omits some of them. D and trimming come from the DNA, and the V and J calls and clone size come from that table. The sample consists of 80,000 to 100,000 clones, around 67% of them appearing once.

V usage is TRBV29-1 and J usage is TRBJ2-1; TRBD2 matches 12 bases. This TCR came from a man between 65 and 85 years old with COVID-19, enrolled during active disease. Sequenced input: peripheral blood. CDR3 sequence reads: CSVRKTSGSSYNEQFF. In DNA form, the CDR3 reads TGCAGCGTTCGAAAGACTAGCGGGAGCTCCTACAATGAGCAGTTCTTC.